Below are 20 T cell receptor beta chains sequenced from a single sample in a study of T cells after somatic rescue of genetic block. Libraries were prepared by immunoSEQ multiplex PCR; TCRdb keeps only in-frame clonotypes and omits some of them. The sample has about 68,000 clones, about nine tenths seen once. The sequenced sample consisted of peripheral blood mononuclear cells (PBMCs). The receptors derive from a man aged 40-50 years.

This chain links TRBV6-5 with TRBJ1-1; D unclear. The V and J ends lost 4 bases and 5 bases respectively, with 2 bases between them. The CDR3 has 10 residues. Germline CDR1 and CDR2: MNHEY and SVGAGI. The CDR3 protein is CASSSTEAFF. DNA for the CDR3: TGTGCCAGCAGTTCTACTGAAGCTTTCTTT.

The chain couples TRBV6-1 to TRBJ2-7, with D perhaps matching TRBD1 (6 bases). The germline gives CDR1 MNHNS, CDR2 SASEGT. This CDR3 has 14 residues. V dropped 5 bases and J dropped 6 bases, with 17 bases sitting between them. The CDR3 region is CASSQFTKGGEQYF. In nucleotides, the CDR3 is TGTGCCAGCAGTCAATTCACGAAAGGGGGCGAGCAGTACTTC.

This chain connects TRBV5-4 to TRBJ2-5; 11 positions match TRBD2. V was clipped by 2 bases and J by 4 bases; unmatched bases: 7. The CDR3 loop spans 16 amino acids. CDR1 and CDR2 (germline): SGHNT, YYREEE (reference sequence). Here the CDR3 reads CASSFPGTSGTETQYF. As DNA, the CDR3 is TGTGCCAGCAGCTTTCCCGGGACTAGCGGCACAGAGACCCAGTACTTC.

About this clone: The same CDR3 arises from other DNA sequences in this sample as well. The gene calls are TRBV9 and TRBJ2-1; D may be TRBD1 or TRBD2 (5 bases each). V was trimmed by 0 bases and J by 1 base, leaving 8 bases between them. Germline CDR1 and CDR2: SGDLS and YYNGEE. This CDR3 has 15 residues. CDR3 in amino acids: CASSVGGASYNEQFF. CDR3 DNA: TGTGCCAGCAGCGTAGGAGGGGCTTCCTACAATGAGCAGTTCTTC.

The chain joins TRBV28 to TRBJ2-6; D not certain. The CDR3 loop spans 18 amino acids. From germline, CDR1 is MDHEN and CDR2 SYDVKM. The germline V and J ends were trimmed by 2 bases and 0 bases, with 14 bases remaining between them. CDR3 sequence reads: CASSLLGIVSSGANVLTF. The CDR3, as DNA: TGTGCCAGCAGTTTACTCGGAATCGTAAGCTCTGGGGCCAACGTCCTGACTTTC.

This CDR3 is CASSQDWEDTQYF. For the CDR3, the DNA is TGCGCCAGCAGCCAAGATTGGGAGGATACGCAGTATTTT. This chain joins TRBV4-1 and TRBJ2-3; possible D gene TRBD2, 5 bases. The CDR3 is 13 amino acids. V dropped 0 bases and J dropped 6 bases, with 7 bases sitting between them. CDR1 is MGHRA and CDR2 is YSYEKL in the germline V gene.

The J gene is TRBJ2-3, the V gene TRBV7-2; the match to TRBD2 covers 9 bases. CDR3 length: 17 residues. J gave up 1 base and V 6 bases, and 11 bases lay outside the gene matches. CDR1 is SGHTA, CDR2 FQGNSA, per germline. The CDR3 coding sequence is TGTGCCAGCAGTTCAGCGGGAGGTTCTGGTGGCACAGATACGCAGTATTTT. Its protein is CASSSAGGSGGTDTQYF.

This chain joins TRBV6-5 and TRBJ1-2, with D unresolved. Trimming took off 6 bases at V and 8 bases at J, with 19 bases between the two ends. Germline CDR1 and CDR2: MNHEY and SVGAGI. This CDR3 comprises 14 residues. The CDR3 region is CASRGAASDWGYTF. Written as DNA, the CDR3 is TGTGCCAGCAGAGGAGCGGCTTCCGATTGGGGCTACACCTTC.

The chain employs TRBV9 and TRBJ2-7; D possibly corresponds to TRBD2 (6 bases). Trimming left V 4 bases short and J 4 bases short, with 18 bases between. Germline CDR1 is SGDLS and CDR2 is YYNGEE. The CDR3 loop spans 15 amino acids. CDR3 DNA: TGTGCCAGCAGCAACTGGGACTCGCCTAGTTACGAGCAGTACTTC. As protein: CASSNWDSPSYEQYF. Using reference TRBV9 and TRBJ2-7 for the parts outside the CDR3, the full variable domain is DSGVTQTPKHLITATGQRVTLRCSPRSGDLSVYWYQQSLDQGLQFLIQYYNGEERAKGNILERFSAQQFPDLHSELNLSSLELGDSALYFCASSNWDSPSYEQYFGPGTRLTVT.

This CDR3 is CASSLNRVDYGYTF. CDR3 nucleotide sequence: TGTGCCAGCAGCTTAAATAGGGTTGACTATGGCTACACCTTC. This chain uses TRBV11-2 with TRBJ1-2; D gene ambiguous. In germline, CDR1 is SGHAT, CDR2 FQNNGV. The germline V and J ends were trimmed by 2 bases and 3 bases, with 10 bases remaining between them. The CDR3 is 14 amino acids.

The chain combines TRBV9 with TRBJ2-1; TRBD2 aligns across 7 bases. CDR1 is SGDLS, CDR2 YYNGEE, per germline. The CDR3 extends over 16 amino acids. J gave up 4 bases and V 2 bases, and 9 bases lay outside the gene matches. CDR3 loop: CASSVRRLAEYNEQFF. The CDR3 DNA sequence: TGTGCCAGCAGCGTGAGGCGGCTAGCGGAATACAATGAGCAGTTCTTC.

This chain connects TRBV13 to TRBJ1-5; D remains unclear. Germline V CDR1 and CDR2: PRHDT, FYEKMQ (reference sequence). This CDR3 is built from 15 residues. V was shortened by 5 bases and J by 0 bases, with 11 bases between the two germline ends. The CDR3 is CASSLTLNSNQPQHF. The CDR3 DNA reads TGTGCCAGCAGCCTAACCCTTAATAGCAATCAGCCCCAGCATTTT.

The gene calls are TRBV4-3 and TRBJ2-7; 9 nucleotides agree with TRBD2. Germline CDR1 LGHNA, CDR2 YSLEER. CDR3 size: 13 residues. The ends lost 1 base at V and 5 bases at J; junction bases unmatched: 0. CDR3 nucleotides: TGCGCCAGCAGCCAAGGACTAGCGGACGAGCAGTACTTC. It encodes CASSQGLADEQYF.

This sequence joins TRBV5-8 and TRBJ1-2; tentatively, D is TRBD1 (5 bases). Germline V gene sequence: CDR1 SGHTS, CDR2 YDEGEE. CDR3 length: 16 residues. V was pared by 3 bases and J by 8 bases, with 23 bases between. This CDR3 reads CASSYLSGTSSGGYTF. The CDR3 nucleotides are TGTGCCAGCAGCTACTTATCCGGGACCTCGTCGGGCGGCTACACCTTC. The complete variable domain, with remaining parts taken from reference TRBV5-8 and TRBJ1-2, reads EAGVTQSPTHLIKTRGQQATLRCSPISGHTSVYWYQQALGLGLQFLLWYDEGEERNRGNFPPRFSGRQFPNYSSELNVNALELEDSALYLCASSYLSGTSSGGYTFGSGTRLTVV.

This clone appeared a single time. The rearrangement links TRBV2 to TRBJ2-1, with D tentatively TRBD1 or TRBD2 (6 bases each). In germline, CDR1 is SNHLY, CDR2 FYNNEI. The CDR3 runs 15 residues. Trimming shortened V by 8 bases and J by 0 bases, and 14 bases separated the two germline ends. The CDR3 nucleotides read TGTGCCAGCGTCGGGGGCACTAGCTCCTACAATGAGCAGTTCTTC. This translates into CASVGGTSSYNEQFF.

The V gene is TRBV7-2, the J gene TRBJ2-7, with TRBD1 matching 8 bases. The CDR3 contains 15 residues. Germline assignment: CDR1 SGHTA and CDR2 FQGNSA. The J segment lost 3 bases and the V segment lost 8 bases, leaving 12 bases of the junction unmatched. This chain's CDR3 is CASGPQGGLYYEQYF. For the CDR3, the DNA is TGTGCCAGCGGACCACAGGGGGGCCTCTACTACGAGCAGTACTTC. Looking up the rest from reference TRBV7-2 and TRBJ2-7 gives the full variable domain: GAGVSQSPSNKVTEKGKDVELRCDPISGHTALYWYRQSLGQGLEFLIYFQGNSAPDKSGLPSDRFSAERTGGSVSTLTIQRTQQEDSAVYLCASGPQGGLYYEQYFGPGTRLTVT.

The chain couples TRBV19 to TRBJ2-4; 9 bases are shared with TRBD1. Losses at the gene ends were 6 bases for V and 0 bases for J; bases not matched to a gene: 12. CDR1 LNHDA and CDR2 SQIVND come from the germline V gene (reference sequence). This CDR3 spans 18 amino acids. CDR3: CASRKQGAGGQAKNIQYF. CDR3 nucleotide sequence: TGTGCCAGTAGAAAACAGGGGGCAGGGGGACAAGCCAAAAACATTCAGTACTTC.

The rearrangement uses TRBV5-8 and TRBJ1-5; D gene unclear. This CDR3 has 13 residues. The germline gives CDR1 SGHTS, CDR2 YDEGEE. V lost 1 base to trimming and J lost 8 bases, with 10 bases between them. CDR3 in DNA: TGTGCCAGCAGCTTGCCTAGGGTTAAGCCCCAGCATTTT. Its protein product is CASSLPRVKPQHF. The whole variable domain, remainder taken from reference TRBV5-8 and TRBJ1-5, is EAGVTQSPTHLIKTRGQQATLRCSPISGHTSVYWYQQALGLGLQFLLWYDEGEERNRGNFPPRFSGRQFPNYSSELNVNALELEDSALYLCASSLPRVKPQHFGDGTRLSIL.

This clone occurred once. The chain uses TRBV15 and TRBJ1-6, with D hard to call. V dropped 0 bases and J dropped 10 bases, with 10 bases sitting between them. This CDR3 comprises 14 residues. The V gene's germline CDR1 is LNHNV and CDR2 YYDKDF (reference sequence). Here the CDR3 DNA reads TGTGCCACCAGCAGAGATCCTGGCGTCTCACCCCTCCACTTT. Amino acid sequence: CATSRDPGVSPLHF.

This rearrangement joins TRBV9 to TRBJ2-7; 12 nucleotides agree with TRBD2. The CDR3 contains 14 residues. The germline V gene encodes CDR1 SGDLS and CDR2 YYNGEE. V lost 10 bases, J lost 5 bases, and 10 bases stayed unmatched. The CDR3 spells CASGTSGLMDEQYF. CDR3 coding DNA: TGTGCCTCCGGGACTAGCGGGTTGATGGACGAGCAGTACTTC.